This TCR beta chain was identified during a study of cytomegalovirus exposure and HLA in healthy donors. The CDR3 spans 13 residues. Trimming cost V 5 bases and J 4 bases; bases outside gene matches: 3. Germline-derived CDR1 and CDR2 are MNHEY and SMNVEV (reference sequence). PCR primers comprised 60 Vbeta and 13 Jbeta primers. Measured with immunoSEQ multiplex PCR; TCRdb has only the in-frame clones, and not every one. The sample lists over 150,000 clones; around 80% were seen once. As for this clone: The antigen remains unidentified.

Overall study results and limits: Per a later analysis, HLA-associated TCR beta chains showed more clonal expansion than other, equally common TCR beta chains. When analyzed later, a missense DCLRE1C variant was found to be linked to TCR beta V- and J-gene trimming.

The sequence was obtained from a woman aged 60-75 years in good health and CMV-seropositive. Material for sequencing was PBMCs. The chain employs TRBV27 and TRBJ2-3, with 7 bases fitting TRBD1. The CDR3 protein is CASSNQGADTQYF. For the CDR3, the DNA is TGTGCCAGCAGTAACCAGGGGGCAGATACGCAGTATTTT.